Sequencing of this T cell receptor (beta chain) was carried out in a study of blood T cell repertoires in COVID-19. In the authors' workflow: Scientists estimated how many nucleated cells there were by amplifying reference gene primers. The data were produced by immunoSEQ multiplex PCR, yet TCRdb's version contains in-frame clones alone and is incomplete. That table gives V, J and clone size, and the DNA gave D and trimming. In the table there are about 88,000 clones, about 88% of which are singletons. Trimming pared 4 bases from V and 4 bases from J, leaving 8 bases between. The CDR3 is made up of 13 amino acids. Germline V gene data show CDR1 as LGHDT and CDR2 as YNNKEL (reference sequence).

V and J are TRBV3-1 (or the pseudogene TRBV3-2) and TRBJ1-3; no clear D. This sequence was found in a woman of 80 years or more with acute or convalescent COVID-19. The sample taken for sequencing was peripheral blood. The CDR3 sequence: CASSPSEGNTIYF. Written as DNA, the CDR3 is TGTGCCAGCAGCCCCTCTGAGGGAAACACCATATATTTT.